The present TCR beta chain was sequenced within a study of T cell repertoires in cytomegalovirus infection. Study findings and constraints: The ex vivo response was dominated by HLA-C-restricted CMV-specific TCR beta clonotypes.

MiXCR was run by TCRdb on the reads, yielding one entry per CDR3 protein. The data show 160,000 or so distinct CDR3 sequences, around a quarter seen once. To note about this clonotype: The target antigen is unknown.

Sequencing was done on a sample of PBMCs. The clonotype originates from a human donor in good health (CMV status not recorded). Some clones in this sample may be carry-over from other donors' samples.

CDR3 residues: CASSSRQMNTEAFF. The CDR3 nucleotides are TGTGCCAGCAGCAGTCGACAGATGAACACTGAAGCTTTCTTT. The rearrangement links TRBV5-5 to TRBJ1-1, with a possible D match to TRBD1 (5 bases). CDR1 and CDR2 (germline): SGHKS, YYEKEE (reference sequence). This CDR3 region has 14 residues. V shed 4 bases and J shed 0 bases, with 10 bases lying between them. Full variable domain (rest looked up from reference TRBV5-5 and TRBJ1-1): DAGVTQSPTHLIKTRGQQVTLRCSPISGHKSVSWYQQVLGQGPQFIFQYYEKEERGRGNFPDRFSARQFPNYSSELNVNALLLGDSALYLCASSSRQMNTEAFFGQGTRLTVV.